This T cell receptor beta chain emerged from a study of blood T cell repertoires in COVID-19. About the study: Italy, Spain and the United States were the sources of the convalescent and acute COVID-19 samples.

Those enrolled in Seattle joined during active infection and were followed longitudinally afterward. In the study's own analysis: The assay estimated nucleated cells by amplifying reference gene primers. Assay used: immunoSEQ multiplex PCR; TCRdb lists only in-frame clones, some missing. Clone size and the V and J calls come from that table; the DNA yielded D and trimming. This table has about 170,000 clones, 84% appearing once. This CDR3 comprises 16 residues. From germline, CDR1 is SGHTA and CDR2 FQGNSA. Trimming shortened V by 2 bases and J by 0 bases, and 12 bases separated the two germline ends. The source material was peripheral blood. The clonotype was recovered from a woman between 70 and 85 years old with COVID-19, enrolled during active disease. This chain connects TRBV7-2 to TRBJ2-3, with a possible D match to TRBD2 (6 bases). Here the CDR3 reads CASSLTGGTSTDTQYF. The DNA of the CDR3 is TGTGCCAGCAGCTTAACTGGCGGGACTAGCACAGATACGCAGTATTTT.